The 27 T cell receptor beta chains in this list originate from one sample, sequenced in a study of T cells in women clearing cervical HPV infection. TCRdb keeps only in-frame clones here, not all; method: immunoSEQ multiplex PCR. The data include more than 20,000 clones; the top ten clones carry 9% to 15%. Sequencing was carried out using blood buffy coat. These receptors all stem from a woman aged 18 to 69 with a cervical HPV16 infection that either progressed to CIN3+ or cleared (not recorded which).

In the case of this clone: Read data end 3 residues before the CDR3 end; the end is taken from the germline J gene. The rearrangement uses TRBV19 and TRBJ2-3, with D possibly being TRBD2 (6 bases). Germline values: CDR1 LNHDA, CDR2 SQIVND (reference sequence). The CDR3 totals 13 residues. The DNA read from the CDR3 is TGTGCCAGTAGTGGGTGGGGGGAGGAGACG. Its protein is CASSGWGEET. The complete CDR3 protein is CASSGWGEETQYF.

Turning to this clone: The junction and the germline gene differ at one end; a read error may be behind it. The read ends 3 residues early relative to the CDR3; the germline J gene fills the gap. The V call is TRBV20-1, the J call TRBJ2-2; D remains ambiguous. From germline, CDR1 is DFQATT and CDR2 SNEGSKA (reference sequence). CDR3 size: 13 residues. Partial CDR3 DNA: TGCAGTGCGAGAGACGCGTCCCTGGGGGAG. As protein: CSARDASLGE. Given in full, the CDR3 is CSARDASLGELFF.

The CDR3 bases that were read are TGTGCCTGGAACAGGGCCACTGAA. This codes for CAWNRATE. The whole CDR3 sequence is CAWNRATEAFF. The chain recombines TRBV30 with TRBJ1-1; weak D call: TRBD1 (6 bases). The DNA ends 3 residues before the CDR3 does, and the rest of the CDR3 is filled in from the germline J gene. Trimming cost V 4 bases and J 4 bases, with 7 bases left between them. CDR3 length: 11 residues. Germline loops: CDR1 GTSNPN, CDR2 SVGIG (reference sequence).

With regard to this clone: Read coverage stops 3 residues before the CDR3 terminus; the germline J gene supplies the remainder. The V gene is TRBV28, the J gene TRBJ1-2; 11 nucleotides line up with TRBD1. J was trimmed by 4 bases and V by 6 bases; bases with no gene match: 7. Germline values: CDR1 MDHEN, CDR2 SYDVKM. The CDR3 contains 15 residues. Partial CDR3 DNA: TGTGCCAGCAGATCCGGACAGGGGGCTTTCTATGGC. As protein: CASRSGQGAFYG. The complete CDR3 reads CASRSGQGAFYGYTF.

Details on this clone: The CDR3 end falls 3 residues outside the read, so it is completed with the germline J gene. The chain is built from TRBV4-2 and TRBJ1-2, with a tentative D call TRBD1 (5 bases). Germline-derived CDR1 and CDR2 are LGHNA and YNFKEQ. V shed 4 bases and J shed 0 bases, with 9 bases lying between them. This CDR3 spans 14 amino acids. Incomplete CDR3 DNA: TGTGCCAGCAGCCTCGGGGGATCTAACTATGGC. Its protein is CASSLGGSNYG. The full CDR3 sequence reads CASSLGGSNYGYTF.

Comments on this clone: The CDR3 is cut off 3 residues early in the read; its end comes from the germline J gene. This chain links TRBV7-2 with TRBJ1-5; weak D call: TRBD1 (6 bases). This CDR3 has 13 residues. Germline lookup yields CDR1 SGHTA and CDR2 FQGNSA. V shed 6 bases and J shed 7 bases, with 13 bases lying between them. Partial CDR3 DNA: TGTGCCAGCAGAGGACAGTCGGGGCAGCCC. This encodes CASRGQSGQP. The full-length CDR3 reads as CASRGQSGQPQHF.

Concerning this clone: Read data end 3 residues before the CDR3 end; the end is taken from the germline J gene. The chain joins TRBV18 to TRBJ1-2, with D possibly TRBD1 on 5 matching bases. Germline CDR1 is KGHSH and CDR2 is LQKENI. This CDR3 spans 14 amino acids. The CDR3 sequence is CASSPGTNTDTYTF. Partial CDR3 DNA: TGTGCCAGCTCACCGGGGACTAACACAGATACC.

Regarding this clone: The read ends 3 residues early relative to the CDR3; the germline J gene fills the gap. The chain couples TRBV7-8 to TRBJ2-1, with 12 bases identical to TRBD2. The CDR3 covers 17 residues. Trimming cost V 4 bases and J 7 bases; bases outside gene matches: 11. Per the germline V gene, CDR1 is SGHVS and CDR2 is FQNEAQ. Here the CDR3 reads CASSSLAGGHFRNEQFF. The DNA read from the CDR3 is TGTGCCAGCAGCTCTCTAGCGGGGGGGCATTTTAGGAATGAG.

Concerning this clone: The sequenced fragment ends 3 residues before the CDR3 boundary, so the rest is inferred from the germline J gene. This chain connects TRBV2 to TRBJ1-2; no clear D gene. The CDR3 contains 12 residues. CDR1 is SNHLY, CDR2 FYNNEI, per germline. CDR3 protein: CASLGRVGDYTF. The sequenced CDR3 bases are TGTGCCAGCCTTGGGCGTGTGGGCGAC.

On this clone: The sequence runs out 3 residues before the end of the CDR3; the remainder is reconstructed from the germline J gene. The genes are TRBV20-1 and TRBJ2-2, with D unresolved. This CDR3 has 11 amino acids. Germline CDR1 and CDR2: DFQATT and SNEGSKA (reference sequence). The germline V and J ends were trimmed by 5 bases and 8 bases, with 9 bases remaining between them. The CDR3 here is CSAPTEGELFF. Incomplete CDR3 DNA: TGCAGTGCTCCTACAGAAGGGGAG.

As concerns this clone: The read ends 3 residues early relative to the CDR3; the germline J gene fills the gap. This chain links TRBV30 with TRBJ2-4; 10 nucleotides line up with TRBD1. This CDR3 is built from 16 residues. The germline V gene has CDR1 GTSNPN and CDR2 SVGIG (reference sequence). The CDR3 bases that were read are TGTGCCTGGAGTGTCCCGGGACAGGGGAGGTTGTGGGGT. Translating gives CAWSVPGQGRLWG. The complete CDR3 protein is CAWSVPGQGRLWGQYF.

On this clone itself: The read ends 3 residues early relative to the CDR3; the germline J gene fills the gap. The gene calls are TRBV6-1 and TRBJ2-4, with D unresolved. The germline CDR1 and CDR2 sequences are MNHNS and SASEGT. The CDR3 runs 14 residues. The DNA read from the CDR3 is TGTGCCAGCAGTGAAGTTTTAGGTAGCTATGGT. This codes for CASSEVLGSYG. The whole CDR3 sequence reads CASSEVLGSYGQYF.

Note on this clone: The CDR3 goes on 3 residues after the read ends, and that part is filled in from the germline J gene. This sequence joins TRBV18 and TRBJ1-4, with D perhaps TRBD1 (5 bases). V lost 3 bases and J 8 bases, leaving 16 bases between the germline ends. The germline gives CDR1 KGHSH, CDR2 LQKENI. The CDR3 spans 15 residues. The CDR3 DNA, read in part, is TGTGCCAGCTCACCTGTCCCGGGGGTAAAAGAAAAA. Amino acids: CASSPVPGVKEK. The full CDR3 protein is CASSPVPGVKEKLFF.

Turning to this clone: The CDR3 is cut off 3 residues early in the read; its end comes from the germline J gene. V and J are TRBV10-3 and TRBJ2-5; 10 positions agree with TRBD1. The CDR3 consists of 14 residues. Germline CDR1 ENHRY, CDR2 SYGVKD. V shed 5 bases and J 5 bases; nucleotides not matched to a gene: 5. CDR3 DNA, as far as it was read: TGTGCCATCAGTTTGACAGGGGGCATTGAGACC. Its translation: CAISLTGGIET. The full-length CDR3 reads as CAISLTGGIETQYF.

By frequency, this clone is medium-sized. The read ends 3 residues before the CDR3 terminus; that terminus is restored from the germline J gene. V and J are TRBV6-2 or TRBV6-3 and TRBJ2-6; tentative D call: TRBD2 (5 bases). The ends were cut back, 1 base at V and 0 bases at J, with 10 bases in the middle. Germline V gene data show CDR1 as MNHEY and CDR2 as SVGEGT. There are 17 residues in the CDR3. CDR3 DNA, as far as it was read: TGTGCCAGCAGTTACTACTACCGGGGCTCTGGGGCCAACGTC. This translates into CASSYYYRGSGANV. The CDR3, in full, reads CASSYYYRGSGANVLTF.

As to this clone: Sequencing ends 3 residues short of the CDR3 end; the germline J gene provides the rest. The chain combines TRBV19 with TRBJ1-2, with TRBD1 matching 7 bases. The J segment lost 1 base and the V segment lost 9 bases, leaving 2 bases of the junction unmatched. Germline V gene sequence: CDR1 LNHDA, CDR2 SQIVND (reference sequence). This CDR3 is built from 12 residues. CDR3 sequence: CASRQGNYGYTF. The CDR3 bases that were read are TGTGCCAGCAGACAGGGTAACTATGGC.

With regard to this clone: Read coverage stops 3 residues before the CDR3 terminus; the germline J gene supplies the remainder. V and J are TRBV29-1 and TRBJ2-1, with 8 bases aligning to TRBD2. V was pared by 7 bases and J by 4 bases, with 9 bases of the junction left unmatched. The CDR3 loop spans 14 amino acids. Germline values: CDR1 SQVTM, CDR2 ANQGSEA. The covered CDR3 bases are TGCAGCGCCCCCGGGTCGGGGGGGTACAATGAG. Its protein is CSAPGSGGYNE. In full, the CDR3 reads CSAPGSGGYNEQFF.

Worth noting for this clone: The read finishes 3 residues shy of the CDR3 end, and the germline J gene is used to complete it. The genes are TRBV6-2 or TRBV6-3 and TRBJ2-7, with D tentatively TRBD2 (6 bases). Trimming shortened V by 0 bases and J by 1 base, and 10 bases separated the two germline ends. In germline, CDR1 is MNHEY, CDR2 SVGEGT. There are 15 residues in the CDR3. CDR3 in amino acids: CASSYSRAGSYEQYF. The covered CDR3 bases are TGTGCCAGCAGTTACTCGAGGGCGGGGTCCTACGAG.

About this clone itself: The CDR3 end falls 3 residues outside the read, so it is completed with the germline J gene. The chain employs TRBV5-1 and TRBJ2-3; 9 bases agree with TRBD2. CDR3 length: 17 residues. Unmatched junction bases numbered 6, after V lost 0 bases and J lost 1 base. Germline V lookup: CDR1 SGHRS, CDR2 YFSETQ. CDR3 loop: CASSLAGASGGTDTQYF. The CDR3 bases that were read are TGCGCCAGCAGCTTGGCCGGCGCTAGCGGGGGCACAGATACG.

Regarding this clone: The missing CDR3 end, 3 residues past where the read stops, is filled in from the germline J gene. The V and J genes are TRBV11-2 and TRBJ2-7; 7 positions match TRBD1. Germline CDR1 and CDR2: SGHAT and FQNNGV. The junction had 9 bases not matched to a gene; V was cut back by 5 bases and J by 2 bases. This CDR3 comprises 15 residues. CDR3 sequence reads: CASSPERGQTYEQYF. The part of the CDR3 DNA that was read is TGTGCCAGCAGCCCAGAACGGGGACAGACCTACGAG.

On this clone: Coverage ceases 3 residues before the CDR3 finishes, and the germline J gene fills in the end. The V and J genes are TRBV14 and TRBJ2-1; D perhaps matches TRBD1 (5 bases). V lost 0 bases, J lost 7 bases, and 19 bases lay in between. CDR1 is SGHDN and CDR2 is FVKESK in the germline V gene. This CDR3 is 17 amino acids long. The CDR3 protein is CASSQDPRGMVWNEQFF. CDR3 bases read: TGTGCCAGCAGCCAAGATCCTAGGGGAATGGTTTGGAATGAG.

To note about this clone: The CDR3 end is not reached by the read, which stops 3 residues before it; the germline J gene fills it in. The rearrangement joins TRBV28 to TRBJ1-2, with D tentatively TRBD1 (5 bases). Looked up from germline, CDR1 is MDHEN and CDR2 is SYDVKM. The CDR3 runs to 18 residues. Trimming cost V 6 bases and J 0 bases, with 23 bases left between them. This CDR3 reads CASRPSRGGDRSNYGYTF. Partial CDR3 DNA: TGTGCCAGCAGACCTTCCCGGGGGGGGGACCGATCTAACTATGGC.

As regards this clone: The read falls 3 residues short of the CDR3 end, and the missing part is taken from the germline J gene. This chain joins TRBV10-3 and TRBJ1-5; D unclear. The CDR3 is 12 residues long. The V gene lost 5 bases and the J gene lost 9 bases, with 11 bases spanning the gap. Germline CDR1 reads ENHRY; CDR2 reads SYGVKD. The part of the CDR3 DNA that was read is TGTGCCATCAGTCCTGAGGGTTGGCCC. Translating gives CAISPEGWP. The full CDR3 protein is CAISPEGWPQHF.

On this clone: From the germline J gene comes the end of the CDR3, since the read stops 3 residues before it. The chain has TRBV7-2 and TRBJ2-3; no clear D. The CDR3 loop spans 16 amino acids. V shed 0 bases and J shed 5 bases, with 15 bases lying between them. Germline lookup yields CDR1 SGHTA and CDR2 FQGNSA. CDR3 DNA (partial): TGTGCCAGCAGCTTAGCTGGCGGAGCCAAAGGAGATACG. Protein product: CASSLAGGAKGDT. The complete CDR3 sequence is CASSLAGGAKGDTQYF.

This CDR3 is CASSLAQDYGYTF. CDR3 DNA, as far as it was read: TGTGCCAGCAGCTTGGCACAAGACTATGGC. The V call is TRBV5-4, the J call TRBJ1-2; D remains ambiguous. The read is 3 residues too short to cover the CDR3 end, so that end is filled in from the germline J gene. V shed 0 bases and J shed 3 bases, with 6 bases lying between them. The CDR3 runs 13 residues. The germline CDR1 and CDR2 sequences are SGHNT and YYREEE (reference sequence).

Concerning this clone itself: The read terminates 3 residues before the CDR3 end, so the remaining end is supplied by the germline J gene. The J gene is TRBJ1-1, the V gene TRBV5-6; TRBD1 agrees at 7 bases. The trim removed 0 bases at V and 3 bases at J, leaving 2 bases unmatched. This CDR3 region has 14 residues. Germline lookup yields CDR1 SGHDT and CDR2 YYEEEE. The CDR3 reads CASSLVGGYTEAFF. The part of the CDR3 DNA that was read is TGTGCCAGCAGCTTGGTAGGGGGCTACACTGAA.

To note about this clone: The CDR3 end lies 3 residues beyond the end of the read and is filled in from the germline J gene. The V call is TRBV7-9, the J call TRBJ1-2; no clear D. CDR1 SEHNR and CDR2 FQNEAQ come from the germline V gene (reference sequence). The V and J ends lost 2 bases and 2 bases respectively, with 6 bases between them. The CDR3 totals 13 residues. CDR3 in amino acids: CASSLPGNYGYTF. The sequenced CDR3 bases are TGTGCCAGCAGCTTACCAGGAAACTATGGC.